This T cell receptor (beta chain) was recovered during a study of T cell repertoires in aging, cancer and after chemotherapy. Regarding the study as a whole: In each cancer cohort, median generation probability increased across chemotherapy, suggesting thymic output rebounded. In cancer patients, declining TCR diversity with age involved lost richness and lost evenness. These repertoire data do not allow conclusions about immunological memory after chemotherapy.

For this clonotype: Its antigen is unidentified.

Peripheral blood genomic DNA, not sorted cells or RNA, was the template. The germline gives CDR1 SGHVS, CDR2 FNYEAQ. This CDR3 region has 14 residues. The ends were cut back, 6 bases at V and 2 bases at J, with 12 bases in the middle. A mixed TRB-A/B primer pool amplified rearranged TRB by multiplex touch-down PCR. TCRdb used MiXCR to reprocess the multiplex PCR reads, holding one entry per CDR3 protein. The sample yields some 10,000 distinct CDR3 sequences, roughly two fifths seen once. The TCR originated in a human donor in good health. Sequenced material: blood. The gene calls are TRBV7-6 and TRBJ2-3, with D possibly TRBD2 on 6 matching bases. CDR3 residues: CASRRAGATDTQYF. The CDR3 DNA reads TGTGCCAGCAGACGAGCGGGTGCCACAGATACGCAGTATTTT.